This TCR beta chain emerged from a study of cytomegalovirus exposure and HLA in healthy donors. A multiplex PCR was run with 60 Vbeta primers and 13 Jbeta primers. TCRdb's table, derived via immunoSEQ multiplex PCR, lists solely in-frame clones and lacks some. Here the sample spans 200,000 or so clones, nearly 80% being singletons. V was shortened by 2 bases and J by 1 base, with 12 bases between the two germline ends. Germline-derived CDR1 and CDR2 are GTSNPN and SVGIG (reference sequence). There are 15 residues in the CDR3. About this clone itself: The target antigen is unknown.

Study-wide findings and caveats: One later analysis reportedly identified an Asian-associated ancestry cluster that showed fewer N-insertions than the roughly 600-donor mean.

The chain joins TRBV30 to TRBJ2-4; possible D gene TRBD2, 6 bases. Input material: PBMCs. The TCR sequence derives from a man between 18 and 29 years old in good health and CMV-seronegative. The CDR3 DNA sequence: TGTGCCTGGAGTATGGGCGGGGCGGCCAAAAACATTCAGTACTTC. This sequence encodes CAWSMGGAAKNIQYF.